Listed below are T cell receptor beta chains from one sample, sequenced in a study of cytomegalovirus exposure and HLA in healthy donors. TCRdb's table, derived via immunoSEQ multiplex PCR, lists solely in-frame clones and lacks some. The sample features more than 95,000 clones, with about 2.2% in its top ten. The sequencing input was PBMCs. Every receptor here comes from a man aged 35 to 55 in good health and CMV-seronegative. The CDR3 runs from the conserved cysteine through the conserved F or W. The D gene is left open where the match is weak.

J gene: TRBJ2-7
D gene: NA
V gene: TRBV5-1
CDR3 protein: CASSWGDGAYEQYF
CDR3 DNA: TGCGCCAGCAGCTGGGGGGACGGAGCCTACGAGCAGTACTTC

J gene: TRBJ2-5
D gene: NA
V gene: TRBV7-8
CDR3 protein: CASSSTGLQETQYF
CDR3 DNA: TGTGCCAGCAGCTCCACAGGCCTCCAAGAGACCCAGTACTTC

J gene: TRBJ1-2
D gene: TRBD1
V gene: TRBV7-9
CDR3 protein: CASSFGQGGGYTF
CDR3 DNA: TGTGCCAGCAGCTTCGGACAGGGAGGTGGCTACACCTTC

J gene: TRBJ1-4
D gene: NA
V gene: TRBV28
CDR3 protein: CASSSFPWTVPLFF
CDR3 DNA: TGTGCCAGCAGTTCCTTCCCCTGGACTGTGCCGCTGTTTTTT

J gene: TRBJ1-4
D gene: NA
V gene: TRBV4-2
CDR3 protein: CASSPGTTNEKLFF
CDR3 DNA: TGTGCCAGCAGCCCCGGGACAACTAATGAAAAACTGTTTTTT

J gene: TRBJ2-3
D gene: NA
V gene: TRBV5-5
CDR3 protein: CASSPRDFAQYF
CDR3 DNA: TGTGCCAGCAGCCCCAGGGATTTTGCGCAGTATTTT

J gene: TRBJ2-7
D gene: TRBD1
V gene: TRBV7-9
CDR3 protein: CASSLSGQGRSYEQYF
CDR3 DNA: TGTGCCAGCAGCTTAAGCGGACAGGGTAGGTCCTACGAGCAGTACTTC

J gene: TRBJ2-3
D gene: TRBD2
V gene: TRBV19
CDR3 protein: CASMRGGRGDTQYF
CDR3 DNA: TGTGCCAGTATGCGGGGGGGGCGAGGAGATACGCAGTATTTT

J gene: TRBJ2-1
D gene: NA
V gene: TRBV4-1
CDR3 protein: CASSQAPFREQFF
CDR3 DNA: TGCGCCAGCAGCCAAGCTCCATTTCGGGAGCAGTTCTTC

J gene: TRBJ1-2
D gene: TRBD1
V gene: TRBV6-5
CDR3 protein: CASSSATGSGGYTF
CDR3 DNA: TGTGCCAGCAGTTCCGCGACAGGGTCCGGTGGCTACACCTTC

J gene: TRBJ1-1
D gene: TRBD1
V gene: TRBV7-9
CDR3 protein: CASSAWTGDAFF
CDR3 DNA: TGTGCCAGCAGCGCGTGGACAGGGGATGCTTTCTTT

J gene: TRBJ2-5
D gene: NA
V gene: TRBV18
CDR3 protein: CASSPLQTAETQYF
CDR3 DNA: TGTGCCAGCTCACCACTCCAAACTGCAGAGACCCAGTACTTC

J gene: TRBJ2-7
D gene: NA
V gene: TRBV11-3
CDR3 protein: CASSPRAGPQDEQYF
CDR3 DNA: TGTGCCAGCTCCCCTCGGGCAGGGCCTCAGGACGAGCAGTACTTC

J gene: TRBJ1-4
D gene: NA
V gene: TRBV5-1
CDR3 protein: CASSLDWGLGEKLFF
CDR3 DNA: TGCGCCAGCAGCTTGGACTGGGGGCTGGGTGAAAAACTGTTTTTT

J gene: TRBJ2-2
D gene: NA
V gene: TRBV30
CDR3 protein: CAWSVDSRDTGELFF
CDR3 DNA: TGTGCCTGGAGTGTAGATAGCCGAGACACCGGGGAGCTGTTTTTT

J gene: TRBJ2-4
D gene: TRBD2
V gene: TRBV7-6
CDR3 protein: CASSSRGGRGEGAKNIQYF
CDR3 DNA: TGTGCCAGCAGCTCCCGGGGGGGGAGAGGCGAGGGAGCCAAAAACATTCAGTACTTC

J gene: TRBJ2-3
D gene: NA
V gene: TRBV10-1
CDR3 protein: CASSGNSPSDTQYF
CDR3 DNA: TGCGCCAGCAGTGGAAACAGCCCCTCGGATACGCAGTATTTT

J gene: TRBJ2-3
D gene: NA
V gene: TRBV18
CDR3 protein: CASSIDVDTQYF
CDR3 DNA: TGTGCCAGCTCAATAGATGTAGATACGCAGTATTTT

J gene: TRBJ2-7
D gene: TRBD1
V gene: TRBV6-4
CDR3 protein: CASSEETGGPQYF
CDR3 DNA: TGTGCCAGCAGTGAGGAGACAGGGGGCCCGCAGTACTTC

J gene: TRBJ1-4
D gene: NA
V gene: TRBV2
CDR3 protein: CASKPTGLGEKLFF
CDR3 DNA: TGTGCCAGCAAGCCAACAGGGTTGGGTGAAAAACTGTTTTTT

J gene: TRBJ2-6
D gene: NA
V gene: TRBV19
CDR3 protein: CASRTRLGSGANVLTF
CDR3 DNA: TGTGCCAGTAGAACTAGATTGGGCTCTGGGGCCAACGTCCTGACTTTC

J gene: TRBJ2-7
D gene: TRBD2
V gene: TRBV6-5
CDR3 protein: CASSAGTSREQYF
CDR3 DNA: TGTGCCAGCAGCGCCGGGACTAGCAGGGAGCAGTACTTC

J gene: TRBJ2-5
D gene: NA
V gene: TRBV29-1
CDR3 protein: CSVEASVQETQYF
CDR3 DNA: TGCAGCGTTGAGGCTAGCGTACAAGAGACCCAGTACTTC

J gene: TRBJ2-7
D gene: NA
V gene: TRBV5-4
CDR3 protein: CASSSSGIPYEQYF
CDR3 DNA: TGTGCCAGCAGCTCCTCAGGGATCCCCTACGAGCAGTACTTC

J gene: TRBJ1-1
D gene: TRBD1
V gene: TRBV4-1
CDR3 protein: CASSQEALRQGVGTEAFF
CDR3 DNA: TGCGCCAGCAGCCAAGAGGCCCTTCGACAGGGGGTAGGCACTGAAGCTTTCTTT

J gene: TRBJ1-2
D gene: NA
V gene: TRBV6-1
CDR3 protein: CASSERGASHYTF
CDR3 DNA: TGTGCCAGCAGTGAACGGGGGGCAAGCCACTACACCTTC

J gene: TRBJ2-2
D gene: TRBD1
V gene: TRBV2
CDR3 protein: CASSADRANTGELFF
CDR3 DNA: TGCGCCAGCAGTGCAGACAGGGCGAACACCGGGGAGCTGTTTTTT

J gene: TRBJ1-2
D gene: NA
V gene: TRBV7-9
CDR3 protein: CASSLTYGRGNYGYTF
CDR3 DNA: TGTGCCAGCAGCCTAACTTACGGACGGGGAAACTATGGCTACACCTTC

J gene: TRBJ2-2
D gene: TRBD1
V gene: TRBV6-1
CDR3 protein: CASSERTGGGPGELFF
CDR3 DNA: TGTGCCAGCAGTGAAAGGACAGGGGGGGGCCCCGGGGAGCTGTTTTTT

J gene: TRBJ2-7
D gene: NA
V gene: TRBV18
CDR3 protein: CASSPIGRGEQYF
CDR3 DNA: TGTGCCAGCTCACCAATCGGCAGAGGGGAGCAGTACTTC

J gene: TRBJ1-1
D gene: NA
V gene: TRBV2
CDR3 protein: CASRNLQVNTEAFF
CDR3 DNA: TGTGCCAGCAGAAACCTCCAGGTGAACACTGAAGCTTTCTTT

J gene: TRBJ1-5
D gene: NA
V gene: TRBV6-4
CDR3 protein: CASRYRVPQPQHF
CDR3 DNA: TGTGCCAGCAGGTACAGGGTACCTCAGCCCCAGCATTTT

J gene: TRBJ2-3
D gene: TRBD2
V gene: TRBV5-1
CDR3 protein: CASGKGGESTDTQYF
CDR3 DNA: TGCGCCAGCGGAAAGGGAGGGGAAAGCACAGATACGCAGTATTTT

J gene: TRBJ2-3
D gene: NA
V gene: TRBV10-3
CDR3 protein: CAISPGVGSDTQYF
CDR3 DNA: TGTGCCATCAGTCCGGGAGTAGGCTCAGATACGCAGTATTTT

J gene: TRBJ2-7
D gene: TRBD1
V gene: TRBV10-3
CDR3 protein: CAIRGQGAVYEQYF
CDR3 DNA: TGTGCCATCAGGGGACAGGGGGCGGTGTACGAGCAGTACTTC

J gene: TRBJ2-3
D gene: NA
V gene: TRBV10-1
CDR3 protein: CASSPRGSRKDTQYF
CDR3 DNA: TGCGCCAGCAGCCCCCGTGGTTCCAGGAAAGATACGCAGTATTTT

J gene: TRBJ2-7
D gene: TRBD2
V gene: TRBV10-3
CDR3 protein: CAISEPAGTPGEQYF
CDR3 DNA: TGTGCCATCAGTGAACCAGCGGGGACGCCTGGCGAGCAGTACTTC

J gene: TRBJ2-5
D gene: TRBD2
V gene: TRBV7-2
CDR3 protein: CASSLARSSGRAETQYF
CDR3 DNA: TGTGCCAGCAGCTTAGCGCGGTCAAGCGGGAGGGCTGAGACCCAGTACTTC

J gene: TRBJ2-7
D gene: NA
V gene: TRBV6-1
CDR3 protein: CASSGEEGSSYEQYF
CDR3 DNA: TGTGCCAGCAGTGGTGAGGAGGGTAGCTCCTACGAGCAGTACTTC

J gene: TRBJ2-5
D gene: NA
V gene: TRBV5-1
CDR3 protein: CASSFSETQYF
CDR3 DNA: TGCGCCAGCAGCTTCTCAGAGACCCAGTACTTC

J gene: TRBJ1-5
D gene: NA
V gene: TRBV7-9
CDR3 protein: CASAPGSNQPQHF
CDR3 DNA: TGTGCCAGTGCCCCGGGGAGCAATCAGCCCCAGCATTTT

J gene: TRBJ2-7
D gene: TRBD2
V gene: TRBV11-2
CDR3 protein: CASSPLSSGVYEQYF
CDR3 DNA: TGTGCCAGCAGCCCATTGTCTAGCGGGGTATACGAGCAGTACTTC